Shown below are 18 T cell receptor beta chains from a single sample sequenced in a study of Graves' ophthalmopathy and Graves' hyperthyroidism. The authors amplified TCR beta CDR3 regions from RNA transcripts. Second-round multiplex PCR came after first-round RT-PCR with HTBI primers. TCRdb re-called the multiplex PCR reads with MiXCR, one entry per CDR3 protein. The profile shows over a million distinct CDR3 sequences, about 40% of them singletons. Source material: peripheral blood or thyroid tissue (not recorded which). The receptors derive from an adult man with Graves' hyperthyroidism.

As concerns this clonotype: A clone one base away is much larger, so this may be a read error. V is TRBV6-1 and J is TRBJ2-2, with 8 bases aligning to TRBD1. This CDR3 is 14 amino acids long. Germline V gives CDR1 MNHNS, CDR2 SASEGT. The V segment lost 10 bases and the J segment 2 bases; nucleotides outside the gene matches: 6. The CDR3 bases are TGTGCCACCTCCGGGACAGGAAACACCGGGGAGCTGTTTTTT. Translated: CATSGTGNTGELFF.

This clonotype was seen repeatedly, ten times or more. The chain recombines TRBV15 with TRBJ2-5; tentative D call: TRBD2 (6 bases). The germline CDR1 and CDR2 sequences are LNHNV and YYDKDF (reference sequence). The CDR3 runs 16 residues. V was clipped by 5 bases and J by 7 bases, with 23 bases between them. In DNA form, the CDR3 reads TGTGCCACCAGCCCAAGCGTCGGCGGAGTGGGGGGGACCCAGTACTTC. Translated, it gives CATSPSVGGVGGTQYF.

The chain carries TRBV29-1 and TRBJ1-2, with D perhaps TRBD1 (5 bases). This CDR3 has 14 residues. Germline CDR1 SQVTM, CDR2 ANQGSEA. V was trimmed by 1 base and J by 6 bases, leaving 15 bases between them. CDR3 bases: TGCAGCGTTGAAGCCCGGCAGGGAATAGATGGCTACACCTTC. Translation gives CSVEARQGIDGYTF.

V usage is TRBV19 and J usage is TRBJ2-7; no reliable D call. Trimming took 5 bases from V and 3 from J, leaving 20 bases between them. The CDR3 sequence is 16 residues long. Germline-derived CDR1 and CDR2 are LNHDA and SQIVND (reference sequence). As DNA, the CDR3 is TGTGCCAGTAGTGACGAGAGGACCACGGCATTCTACGAGCAGTACTTC. Translation: CASSDERTTAFYEQYF.

In its sample, this clonotype was seen many times. The chain carries TRBV12-3 or TRBV12-4 and TRBJ2-7; the D is unclear. The CDR3 covers 11 residues. The V and J ends lost 9 bases and 3 bases respectively, with 9 bases between them. CDR3 DNA sequence: TGTGCCAGTGGTTGGATCTACGAGCAGTACTTC. Translating it yields CASGWIYEQYF.

This chain joins TRBV5-1 and TRBJ2-5, with D perhaps assigned TRBD1 or TRBD2 (5 bases each). V shed 0 bases and J shed 1 base, with 10 bases lying between them. CDR1 is SGHRS and CDR2 is YFSETQ in the germline V gene. The CDR3 length is 15 residues. CDR3 sequence reads: CASSLGVGTQETQYF. Written as DNA, the CDR3 is TGCGCCAGCAGCTTGGGAGTTGGGACCCAAGAGACCCAGTACTTC.

The V and J genes are TRBV11-2 and TRBJ1-5, with unresolved D. Trimming stripped 0 bases from V and 0 bases from J, with 9 bases between. The V gene's germline CDR1 is SGHAT and CDR2 FQNNGV. This CDR3 is built from 16 residues. CDR3 protein: CASSLDFRYSNQPQHF. The CDR3 region has the DNA TGTGCCAGCAGCTTAGACTTCCGGTATAGCAATCAGCCCCAGCATTTT.

This clonotype showed up many times. This chain uses TRBV7-2 with TRBJ2-5; 9 nucleotides align to TRBD1. The CDR3 consists of 16 residues. The junction had 10 bases not matched to a gene; V was cut back by 4 bases and J by 4 bases. Germline V lookup: CDR1 SGHTA, CDR2 FQGNSA. This CDR3 reads CASSSNTQTGGETQYF. CDR3 bases: TGTGCCAGCAGCTCCAATACCCAGACAGGGGGAGAGACCCAGTACTTC. The full variable domain, with the rest looked up from reference TRBV7-2 and TRBJ2-5, is GAGVSQSPSNKVTEKGKDVELRCDPISGHTALYWYRQSLGQGLEFLIYFQGNSAPDKSGLPSDRFSAERTGGSVSTLTIQRTQQEDSAVYLCASSSNTQTGGETQYFGPGTRLLVL.

Concerning this clonotype: A much larger clone differs by one base, so this may be a read error. This chain joins TRBV6-1 and TRBJ1-5; tentatively, D is TRBD1 (5 bases). Germline-derived CDR1 and CDR2 are MNHNS and SASEGT. The CDR3 loop spans 17 amino acids. The ends were cut back, 5 bases at V and 3 bases at J, with 20 bases in the middle. The CDR3 region is CASSTQTGGEINQPQHF. CDR3 nucleotide sequence: TGTGCCAGCAGTACACAAACAGGAGGGGAGATCAATCAGCCCCAGCATTTT.

The gene calls are TRBV11-2 and TRBJ2-7; TRBD2 matches 8 bases. The germline V gene encodes CDR1 SGHAT and CDR2 FQNNGV. Trimming at V came to 1 base and at J to 6 bases, leaving 11 bases not matched to a gene. CDR3 length: 16 residues. CDR3 DNA sequence: TGTGCCAGCAGCTTAGGGTCCAGCGGGAGTTCCCTCGAGCAGTACTTC. Protein product: CASSLGSSGSSLEQYF. Together with reference TRBV11-2 and TRBJ2-7, the CDR3 gives the full variable domain: EAGVAQSPRYKIIEKRQSVAFWCNPISGHATLYWYQQILGQGPKLLIQFQNNGVVDDSQLPKDRFSAERLKGVDSTLKIQPAKLEDSAVYLCASSLGSSGSSLEQYFGPGTRLTVT.

There are many counts of this clonotype. The chain couples TRBV6-4 to TRBJ1-6; D ambiguous. The CDR3 covers 14 residues. Germline-derived CDR1 and CDR2 are MRHNA and SNTAGT. Deletions cut 3 bases from V and 7 bases from J, with 10 bases between. Here the CDR3 DNA reads TGTGCCAGCAGTGAGCGACTGGAAAATTCACCCCTCCACTTT. Translated, it gives CASSERLENSPLHF.

The chain combines TRBV24-1 with TRBJ2-7; a weak D match, TRBD1 (7 bases). Trimming shortened V by 5 bases and J by 5 bases, and 12 bases separated the two germline ends. The CDR3 is 13 amino acids. Germline V gene lookup returns CDR1 KGHDR and CDR2 SFDVKD. The CDR3 sequence: CATSGAGGHEQYF. For the CDR3, the DNA is TGTGCCACCAGTGGGGCAGGGGGGCACGAGCAGTACTTC.

This clonotype was detected ten times or more. The chain recombines TRBV7-9 with TRBJ2-6; D unclear. V lost 1 base to trimming and J lost 1 base, with 14 bases between them. Germline V gives CDR1 SEHNR, CDR2 FQNEAQ (reference sequence). The CDR3 is 18 residues long. The CDR3 sequence: CASSLEVHLGSGANVLTF. CDR3 sequence (DNA): TGTGCCAGCAGCTTAGAGGTCCACCTAGGTTCTGGGGCCAACGTCCTGACTTTC.

The chain carries TRBV14 and TRBJ2-2; tentatively, D is TRBD2 (6 bases). Germline V gives CDR1 SGHDN, CDR2 FVKESK. The CDR3 consists of 15 residues. V gave up 1 base and J gave up 3 bases, with 9 bases separating them. CDR3 loop: CASSQADYYTGELFF. The CDR3, as DNA: TGTGCCAGCAGCCAAGCGGACTATTACACCGGGGAGCTGTTTTTT.

At least ten counts were recorded for this clonotype. The chain employs TRBV4-3 and TRBJ1-1; D possibly corresponds to TRBD1 (5 bases). Trimming took 0 bases from V and 1 from J, leaving 12 bases between them. CDR3 length equals 16 residues. In germline, CDR1 is LGHNA, CDR2 YSLEER. The CDR3 DNA reads as TGCGCCAGCAGCCAAGATCCCCAGGGATCGAACACTGAAGCTTTCTTT. Protein product: CASSQDPQGSNTEAFF.

The table lists this clonotype with a few counts. The chain links TRBV7-9 to TRBJ1-2, with 9 bases that match TRBD1. CDR1 is SEHNR and CDR2 is FQNEAQ in the germline V gene (reference sequence). This CDR3 is 15 amino acids long. Unmatched junction bases numbered 7, after V lost 4 bases and J lost 4 bases. In DNA form, the CDR3 reads TGTGCCAGCAGCTCCCCCGGGACAGGGCCCTATGGCTACACCTTC. Its translation: CASSSPGTGPYGYTF.

This clonotype was recorded many times. The V and J genes are TRBV7-9 and TRBJ1-1; D ambiguous. The CDR3 runs to 13 residues. The germline V gene encodes CDR1 SEHNR and CDR2 FQNEAQ (reference sequence). V dropped 3 bases and J dropped 11 bases, with 16 bases sitting between them. As DNA, the CDR3 is TGTGCCAGCAGCTTGAGAGAACGGGAAAAGGCTTTCTTT. It is translated as CASSLREREKAFF.

Ten or more counts support this clonotype. The rearrangement links TRBV7-9 to TRBJ1-1, with 10 bases matching TRBD1. This CDR3 region has 16 residues. J gave up 0 bases and V 5 bases, and 6 bases lay outside the gene matches. Germline V gives CDR1 SEHNR, CDR2 FQNEAQ (reference sequence). The CDR3 coding sequence is TGTGCCAGCAGCCCCCGGGACAGGGGATTGAACACTGAAGCTTTCTTT. Amino acids: CASSPRDRGLNTEAFF.